The next 22 T cell receptor beta chains were all read from a single sample in a study of radiation and T cells in renal cell carcinoma. Indicated treatment: treatment-naive control, cytoreductive nephrectomy. Sequenced by immunoSEQ multiplex PCR; TCRdb stores in-frame clones only, minus some. The table shows more than 15,000 clones, with approximately 59% occurring only once. The source material was tumor tissue, sampled from a patient whose treatment was nephrectomy without radiotherapy. These receptors all stem from a man aged 50 to 59 with renal cell carcinoma.

Written as DNA, the CDR3 is TGTGCCAGCAGTGACTCGGCGCTCCCCAGCACAGATACGCAGTATTTT. It is translated as CASSDSALPSTDTQYF. V gene TRBV6-4 combines with J gene TRBJ2-3; D is ambiguous. The CDR3 covers 16 residues. Deletions cut 0 bases from V and 0 bases from J, with 10 bases between. Germline CDR1 reads MRHNA; CDR2 reads SNTAGT.

The chain has TRBV5-1 and TRBJ2-1; D is perhaps TRBD2 (6 bases). The length of the CDR3 is 14 residues. The V end lost 6 bases, the J end lost 2 bases, and 12 bases lay between the germline ends. Germline V gene data show CDR1 as SGHRS and CDR2 as YFSETQ. The CDR3 here is CASMGGTAYNEQFF. The CDR3 DNA is TGCGCCAGCATGGGGGGAACAGCCTACAATGAGCAGTTCTTC.

The chain uses TRBV4-1 and TRBJ2-1; TRBD1 or TRBD2 may be the D gene (6 bases each). From germline, CDR1 is MGHRA and CDR2 YSYEKL. V lost 1 base and J 13 bases, leaving 17 bases between the germline ends. The CDR3 is 14 amino acids. CDR3 DNA: TGCGCCAGCAGCCAAGGGGTGGGACTCAGGGGACAGTTCTTC. This encodes CASSQGVGLRGQFF.

The chain has TRBV30 and TRBJ2-7; TRBD1 might be the D (6 bases). V gave up 0 bases and J gave up 0 bases, with 9 bases separating them. CDR1 is GTSNPN, CDR2 SVGIG, per germline (reference sequence). The CDR3 length is 14 residues. The CDR3: CAWSVQGFSYEQYF. DNA of the CDR3: TGTGCCTGGAGTGTACAGGGATTCTCCTACGAGCAGTACTTC. Full variable domain (missing parts from reference TRBV30 and TRBJ2-7): SQTIHQWPATLVQPVGSPLSLECTVEGTSNPNLYWYRQAAGRGLQLLFYSVGIGQISSEVPQNLSASRPQDRQFILSSKKLLLSDSGFYLCAWSVQGFSYEQYFGPGTRLTVT.

The chain is built from TRBV7-9 and TRBJ2-7; D is undetermined. The length of the CDR3 is 16 residues. V dropped 5 bases and J dropped 4 bases, with 21 bases sitting between them. Germline V CDR1 and CDR2: SEHNR, FQNEAQ (reference sequence). CDR3 region: CASSPPDGSSSYEQYF. CDR3 nucleotide sequence: TGTGCCAGCAGCCCACCGGACGGATCGAGCTCTTACGAGCAGTACTTC.

The chain couples TRBV28 to TRBJ1-1, with D possibly matching TRBD1 (5 bases). Trimming stripped 8 bases from V and 11 bases from J, with 15 bases between. CDR1 and CDR2 (germline): MDHEN, SYDVKM. The CDR3 contains 11 residues. CDR3 bases: TGTGCCAGCGAGAAGTTCAGGGAGGCTTTCTTT. It encodes CASEKFREAFF.

The chain employs TRBV27 and TRBJ1-1; no clear D gene. The CDR3 is 14 amino acids. V dropped 5 bases and J dropped 2 bases, with 12 bases sitting between them. Germline V gene lookup returns CDR1 MNHEY and CDR2 SMNVEV (reference sequence). CDR3 amino acids: CASSPIEYNTEAFF. In DNA, the CDR3 is TGTGCCAGCAGTCCGATAGAGTATAACACTGAAGCTTTCTTT.

This chain links TRBV7-2 with TRBJ2-1; D uncertain. The CDR3 runs 11 residues. Per the germline V gene, CDR1 is SGHTA and CDR2 is FQGNSA. V gave up 5 bases and J gave up 11 bases, with 10 bases separating them. CDR3 sequence reads: CASSLGSQQFF. The CDR3 DNA reads as TGTGCCAGCAGCCTAGGGTCTCAGCAGTTCTTC.

V usage is TRBV5-5 and J usage is TRBJ2-6; D unresolved. This CDR3 has 17 amino acids. The germline V gene has CDR1 SGHKS and CDR2 YYEKEE (reference sequence). V lost 6 bases and J 0 bases, leaving 16 bases between the germline ends. The CDR3 sequence is CASTGRNSYSGANVLTF. CDR3 DNA: TGTGCCAGCACCGGACGGAACTCGTACTCTGGGGCCAACGTCCTGACTTTC.

The J gene is TRBJ1-1, the V gene TRBV27; tentative D call: TRBD1 (5 bases). This CDR3 is 14 amino acids long. The ends were cut back, 6 bases at V and 1 base at J, with 12 bases in the middle. Germline-derived CDR1 and CDR2 are MNHEY and SMNVEV (reference sequence). The CDR3 bases are TGTGCCAGCAGCTCCCTGGGACCGAACACTGAAGCTTTCTTT. Protein sequence: CASSSLGPNTEAFF.

The chain has TRBV13 and TRBJ1-5; 9 nucleotides agree with TRBD1. This CDR3 is 15 amino acids long. The V gene end was trimmed by 4 bases and the J gene end by 3 bases; junction bases not matched to a gene: 4. CDR1 PRHDT and CDR2 FYEKMQ come from the germline V gene (reference sequence). DNA for the CDR3: TGTGCCAGCAGCTCCCGGGACAGGGTCAATCAGCCCCAGCATTTT. Protein: CASSSRDRVNQPQHF. Together with reference TRBV13 and TRBJ1-5, the CDR3 gives the full variable domain: AAGVIQSPRHLIKEKRETATLKCYPIPRHDTVYWYQQGPGQDPQFLISFYEKMQSDKGSIPDRFSAQQFSDYHSELNMSSLELGDSALYFCASSSRDRVNQPQHFGDGTRLSIL.

By sample share, this clone is medium-sized. The V gene is TRBV5-1, the J gene TRBJ2-7; D uncertain. The CDR3 sequence is 13 residues long. V lost 0 bases to trimming and J lost 6 bases, with 10 bases between them. Germline CDR1 is SGHRS and CDR2 is YFSETQ. In DNA, the CDR3 is TGCGCCAGCAGCTTGGGGAGCCAGGTCGAGCAGTACTTC. As protein: CASSLGSQVEQYF.

This clone is medium-sized (0.01 to 0.1%) by share. The V and J genes are TRBV5-1 and TRBJ2-3; 15 bases map to TRBD2. Germline V gene data show CDR1 as SGHRS and CDR2 as YFSETQ. The CDR3 totals 15 residues. V shed 2 bases, J shed 6 bases, and the junction held 1 base outside the gene matches. CDR3 sequence (DNA): TGCGCCAGCAGCTTCGGGACTAGCGGGAGGGATACGCAGTATTTT. This sequence encodes CASSFGTSGRDTQYF.

As DNA, the CDR3 is TGTGCCAGCAGCTACCGACAGGGGAACACCGGGGAGCTGTTTTTT. This translates into CASSYRQGNTGELFF. This sequence joins TRBV5-5 and TRBJ2-2; TRBD1 matches at 7 bases. Germline lookup yields CDR1 SGHKS and CDR2 YYEKEE (reference sequence). The CDR3 length is 15 residues. With 3 bases clipped from V and 1 base from J, the junction kept 3 bases outside the gene matches. The variable domain in full, with the rest retrieved from reference TRBV5-5 and TRBJ2-2, is DAGVTQSPTHLIKTRGQQVTLRCSPISGHKSVSWYQQVLGQGPQFIFQYYEKEERGRGNFPDRFSARQFPNYSSELNVNALLLGDSALYLCASSYRQGNTGELFFGEGSRLTVL.

This sequence joins TRBV6-5 and TRBJ1-1; D is undetermined. V gave up 8 bases and J gave up 1 base, with 8 bases separating them. CDR1 is MNHEY, CDR2 SVGAGI, per germline. CDR3 length: 12 amino acids. The CDR3 here is CASSTGNTEAFF. The CDR3 bases are TGTGCCAGCTCAACCGGGAACACTGAAGCTTTCTTT.

The chain has TRBV5-5 and TRBJ1-2; 7 bases match TRBD1. The CDR3 spans 13 residues. CDR1 is SGHKS and CDR2 is YYEKEE in the germline V gene (reference sequence). V lost 7 bases to trimming and J lost 4 bases; unmatched junction nucleotides: 7. CDR3 region: CASRLGQPYGYTF. The CDR3 bases are TGTGCCAGCCGGTTGGGACAGCCCTATGGCTACACCTTC.

V gene TRBV13 combines with J gene TRBJ1-2; D uncertain. V shed 3 bases and J shed 1 base, with 18 bases lying between them. The CDR3 covers 17 residues. Per the germline V gene, CDR1 is PRHDT and CDR2 is FYEKMQ (reference sequence). Written as DNA, the CDR3 is TGTGCCAGCAGCTTGAGCTCTTGGGGTTCGAGTAACTATGGCTACACCTTC. This encodes CASSLSSWGSSNYGYTF.

V gene TRBV9 combines with J gene TRBJ1-2; TRBD1 agrees at 10 bases. V shed 4 bases and J 0 bases; nucleotides not matched to a gene: 9. Germline loops: CDR1 SGDLS, CDR2 YYNGEE. The CDR3 is made up of 17 amino acids. The CDR3 nucleotides read TGTGCCAGCAGCTCCGAGAGGGGACAGGGGACTAACTATGGCTACACCTTC. Translating gives CASSSERGQGTNYGYTF.

V gene TRBV30 combines with J gene TRBJ2-5, with 7 nucleotides matching TRBD1. The CDR3 is 14 residues long. The germline V gene has CDR1 GTSNPN and CDR2 SVGIG (reference sequence). The trim removed 4 bases at V and 1 base at J, leaving 6 bases unmatched. The CDR3 sequence: CAWNLGQVQETQYF. In DNA form, the CDR3 reads TGTGCCTGGAACCTAGGACAGGTCCAAGAGACCCAGTACTTC. Variable domain in full (rest from reference TRBV30 and TRBJ2-5): SQTIHQWPATLVQPVGSPLSLECTVEGTSNPNLYWYRQAAGRGLQLLFYSVGIGQISSEVPQNLSASRPQDRQFILSSKKLLLSDSGFYLCAWNLGQVQETQYFGPGTRLLVL.

The rearrangement uses TRBV5-6 and TRBJ2-2, with 13 bases fitting TRBD2. The CDR3 has 17 residues. Germline trimming cut 4 bases from V and 4 bases from J; bases unmatched to any gene: 7. CDR1 and CDR2 (germline): SGHDT, YYEEEE. Written as DNA, the CDR3 is TGTGCCAGCAGCATGACTAGCGGGAGGCGAGTCACCGGGGAGCTGTTTTTT. Its protein product is CASSMTSGRRVTGELFF. Together with reference TRBV5-6 and TRBJ2-2, the CDR3 gives the full variable domain: DAGVTQSPTHLIKTRGQQVTLRCSPKSGHDTVSWYQQALGQGPQFIFQYYEEEERQRGNFPDRFSGHQFPNYSSELNVNALLLGDSALYLCASSMTSGRRVTGELFFGEGSRLTVL.

The rearrangement uses TRBV5-1 and TRBJ1-3; TRBD1 is a possible D gene (5 bases). The CDR3 length is 15 residues. The V end lost 3 bases, the J end lost 0 bases, and 10 bases lay between the germline ends. Germline V lookup: CDR1 SGHRS, CDR2 YFSETQ. This CDR3 reads CASSSSGNSGNTIYF. The DNA of the CDR3 is TGCGCCAGCAGCTCGTCAGGGAACTCTGGAAACACCATATATTTT.

This clone was picked up a small number of times. The chain has TRBV5-1 and TRBJ2-5; no clear D gene. Germline V gives CDR1 SGHRS, CDR2 YFSETQ. The CDR3 loop spans 13 amino acids. The V end lost 4 bases, the J end lost 4 bases, and 11 bases lay between the germline ends. CDR3 DNA sequence: TGCGCCAGCAGCCCGTTGGACGGAGAGACCCAGTACTTC. It specifies CASSPLDGETQYF.